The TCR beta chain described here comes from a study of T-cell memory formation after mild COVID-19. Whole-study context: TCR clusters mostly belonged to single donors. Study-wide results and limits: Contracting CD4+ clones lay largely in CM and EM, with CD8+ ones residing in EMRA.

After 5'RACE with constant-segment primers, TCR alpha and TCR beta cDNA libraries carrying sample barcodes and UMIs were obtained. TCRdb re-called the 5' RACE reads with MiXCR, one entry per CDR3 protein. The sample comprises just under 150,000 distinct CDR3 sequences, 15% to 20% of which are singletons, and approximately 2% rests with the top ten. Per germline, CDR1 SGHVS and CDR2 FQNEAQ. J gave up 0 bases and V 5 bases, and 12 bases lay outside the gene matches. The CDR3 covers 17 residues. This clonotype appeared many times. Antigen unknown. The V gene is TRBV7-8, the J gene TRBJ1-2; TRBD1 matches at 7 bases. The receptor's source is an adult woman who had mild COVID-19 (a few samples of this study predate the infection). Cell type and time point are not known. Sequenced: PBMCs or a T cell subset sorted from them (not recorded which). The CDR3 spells CASSPDRDSKANYGYTF. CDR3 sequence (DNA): TGTGCCAGCAGCCCAGACAGGGATTCCAAGGCTAACTATGGCTACACCTTC.